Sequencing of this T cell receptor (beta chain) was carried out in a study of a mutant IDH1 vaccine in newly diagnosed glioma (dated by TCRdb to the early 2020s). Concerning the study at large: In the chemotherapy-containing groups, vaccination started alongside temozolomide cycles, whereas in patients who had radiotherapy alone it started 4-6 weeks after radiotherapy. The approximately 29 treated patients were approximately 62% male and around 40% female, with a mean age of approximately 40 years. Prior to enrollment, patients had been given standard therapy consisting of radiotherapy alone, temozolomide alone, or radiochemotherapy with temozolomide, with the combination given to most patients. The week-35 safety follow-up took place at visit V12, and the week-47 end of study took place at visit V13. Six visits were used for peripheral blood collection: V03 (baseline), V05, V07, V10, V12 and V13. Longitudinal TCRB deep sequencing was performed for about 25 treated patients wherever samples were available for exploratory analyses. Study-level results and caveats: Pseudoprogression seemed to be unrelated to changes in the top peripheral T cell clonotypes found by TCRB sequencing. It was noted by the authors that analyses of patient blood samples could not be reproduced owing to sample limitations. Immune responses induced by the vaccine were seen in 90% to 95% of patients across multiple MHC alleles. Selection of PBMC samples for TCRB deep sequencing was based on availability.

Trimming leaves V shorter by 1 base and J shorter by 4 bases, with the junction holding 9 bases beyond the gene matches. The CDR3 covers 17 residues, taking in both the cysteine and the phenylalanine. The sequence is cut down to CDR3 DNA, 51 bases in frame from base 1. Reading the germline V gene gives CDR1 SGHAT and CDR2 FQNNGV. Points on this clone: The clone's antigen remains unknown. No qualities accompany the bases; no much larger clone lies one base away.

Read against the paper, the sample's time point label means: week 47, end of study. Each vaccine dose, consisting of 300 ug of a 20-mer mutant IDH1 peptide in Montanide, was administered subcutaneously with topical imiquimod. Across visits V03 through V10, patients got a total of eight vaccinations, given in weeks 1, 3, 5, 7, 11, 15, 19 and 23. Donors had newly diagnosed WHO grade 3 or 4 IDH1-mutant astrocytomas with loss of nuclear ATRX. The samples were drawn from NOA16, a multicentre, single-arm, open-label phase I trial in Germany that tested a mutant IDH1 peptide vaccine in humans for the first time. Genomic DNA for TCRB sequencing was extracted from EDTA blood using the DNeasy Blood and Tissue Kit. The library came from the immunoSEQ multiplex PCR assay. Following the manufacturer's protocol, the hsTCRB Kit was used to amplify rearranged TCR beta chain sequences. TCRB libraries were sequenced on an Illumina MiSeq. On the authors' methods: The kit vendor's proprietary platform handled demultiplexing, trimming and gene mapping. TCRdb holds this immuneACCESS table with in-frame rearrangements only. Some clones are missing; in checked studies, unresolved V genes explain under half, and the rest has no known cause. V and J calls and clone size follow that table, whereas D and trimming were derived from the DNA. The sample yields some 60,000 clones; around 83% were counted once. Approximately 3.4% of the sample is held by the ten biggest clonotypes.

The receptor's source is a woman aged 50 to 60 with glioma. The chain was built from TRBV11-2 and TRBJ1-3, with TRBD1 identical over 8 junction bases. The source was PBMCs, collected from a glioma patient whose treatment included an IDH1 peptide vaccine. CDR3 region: CASSLVLAGGPGNTIYF. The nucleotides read TGTGCCAGCAGCTTAGTCTTAGCAGGGGGCCCCGGAAACACCATATATTTT.